This entry concerns a single T cell receptor (beta chain). This sample was included in a study of cytotoxic CD8 clonotypes in ibrutinib-treated CLL. This CDR3 spans 14 amino acids. V was pared by 7 bases and J by 0 bases, with 7 bases between. Germline V lookup: CDR1 LNHDA, CDR2 SQIVND (reference sequence). Measured with immunoSEQ multiplex PCR; TCRdb has only the in-frame clones, and not every one. Counted here are under 35,000 clones, more than 60% occurring once; the ten biggest clones make up roughly 51%. The chain employs TRBV19 and TRBJ2-6; weak D call: TRBD1 (5 bases). The receptor was derived from a human donor with chronic lymphocytic leukemia. The input for sequencing was PBMCs, taken after 24 months of ibrutinib treatment. In DNA form, the CDR3 reads TGTGCCAGTAAAGACAGCTCTGGGGCCAACGTCCTGACTTTC. It translates to CASKDSSGANVLTF.